The next 8 T cell receptor beta chains were all read from a single sample in a study of T-cell reconstitution after alpha-beta-depleted transplantation in children. Unique molecular identifiers tagged the TCRbeta library. TCRdb analysed the PCR reads with MiXCR anew, one entry per CDR3 protein. The sample has nearly 550,000 distinct CDR3 sequences, around 19% seen once. Sequencing used PBMCs from the stem cell graft donor, obtained from the stem cell graft. Every receptor here comes from a human donor who donated a stem cell graft to a child with acute lymphoblastic leukemia.

V usage is TRBV7-6 and J usage is TRBJ2-1; D call uncertain. Germline assignment: CDR1 SGHVS and CDR2 FNYEAQ. CDR3 length: 16 amino acids. Trimming shortened V by 5 bases and J by 6 bases, and 20 bases separated the two germline ends. The DNA of the CDR3 is TGTGCCAGCAGCCACGAGGTTAGGGCGGCTATCAATGAGCAGTTCTTC. It codes for CASSHEVRAAINEQFF.

This clonotype has a single count. The V and J genes are TRBV7-9 and TRBJ2-2; weak D call: TRBD2 (6 bases). The CDR3 has 14 residues. The germline V and J ends were trimmed by 4 bases and 9 bases, with 15 bases remaining between them. Germline CDR1 reads SEHNR; CDR2 reads FQNEAQ (reference sequence). CDR3 residues: CASSYQGGGRELFF. Written as DNA, the CDR3 is TGTGCCAGCAGCTACCAGGGAGGCGGTCGGGAGCTGTTTTTT.

This chain connects TRBV20-1 to TRBJ2-3; the match to TRBD1 covers 8 bases. The V and J ends lost 3 bases and 2 bases, in that order; junction bases with no gene match: 4. The CDR3 totals 14 residues. CDR1 and CDR2 (germline): DFQATT, SNEGSKA (reference sequence). The CDR3 sequence: CSASWTGTTDTQYF. CDR3 nucleotides: TGCAGTGCTAGTTGGACAGGGACCACAGATACGCAGTATTTT.

J is TRBJ2-1 and V is TRBV20-1, with 8 bases matching TRBD2. V was clipped by 0 bases and J by 0 bases; unmatched bases: 7. The CDR3 sequence is 17 residues long. The germline V gene encodes CDR1 DFQATT and CDR2 SNEGSKA (reference sequence). CDR3 bases: TGCAGTGCTAGAGATCTCGACGGGGGGGACTCCTACAATGAGCAGTTCTTC. Translating it yields CSARDLDGGDSYNEQFF.

The V call is TRBV4-1, the J call TRBJ1-1; perhaps TRBD1 as D (5 bases). V lost 0 bases, J lost 0 bases, and 14 bases lay in between. CDR1 is MGHRA and CDR2 is YSYEKL in the germline V gene. The CDR3 is made up of 17 amino acids. CDR3 protein: CASSQERVGQLNTEAFF. CDR3 nucleotides: TGCGCCAGCAGCCAAGAGAGGGTAGGACAACTGAACACTGAAGCTTTCTTT.

This chain joins TRBV7-8 and TRBJ1-1; D gene uncertain. This CDR3 has 12 amino acids. The V end was cut by 3 bases, the J end by 5 bases, with 7 bases between. Germline V gene sequence: CDR1 SGHVS, CDR2 FQNEAQ. CDR3 sequence: CASSFLETEAFF. Written as DNA, the CDR3 is TGTGCCAGCAGCTTTTTGGAGACTGAAGCTTTCTTT.

This clonotype was seen once. The rearrangement uses TRBV10-3 and TRBJ1-2; 10 nucleotides match TRBD1. In germline, CDR1 is ENHRY, CDR2 SYGVKD. The CDR3 runs to 14 residues. Trimming cost V 2 bases and J 8 bases; bases outside gene matches: 5. The CDR3 coding sequence is TGTGCCATCAGTGAGGACAGGGGGCAGCGCGGCTACACCTTC. Residues: CAISEDRGQRGYTF.

The rearrangement links TRBV27 to TRBJ1-1; tentative D call: TRBD1 (6 bases). The CDR3 runs 16 residues. Per the germline V gene, CDR1 is MNHEY and CDR2 is SMNVEV (reference sequence). V lost 2 bases to trimming and J lost 1 base, with 14 bases between them. The CDR3 DNA is TGTGCCAGCAGTTTAGGGGCAGGGGAAGGGAACACTGAAGCTTTCTTT. Its translation is CASSLGAGEGNTEAFF.